One and the same sample provided the 5 T cell receptor beta chains below, sequenced in a study of Graves' ophthalmopathy and Graves' hyperthyroidism. TCR beta CDR3 regions were amplified from RNA transcripts. Second-round multiplex PCR followed a first-round RT-PCR using HTBI primers. TCRdb reanalysed the multiplex PCR reads using MiXCR and keeps one entry per CDR3 protein. The sample holds around 1.1 million distinct CDR3 sequences, less than 45% seen once. Sequencing was done on a sample of peripheral blood or thyroid tissue (not recorded which). These receptors were obtained from an adult man with Graves' hyperthyroidism.

The chain is built from TRBV7-2 and TRBJ2-5; D gene unclear. The germline V and J ends were trimmed by 1 base and 6 bases, with 15 bases remaining between them. Germline V gene data show CDR1 as SGHTA and CDR2 as FQGNSA. The CDR3 has 15 amino acids. The CDR3 nucleotides are TGTGCCAGCAGCTTAGTCACCCCGACGGCGAAGACCCAGTACTTC. Protein product: CASSLVTPTAKTQYF.

The chain combines TRBV6-5 with TRBJ2-7; D might be TRBD2 (5 bases). The CDR3 runs 13 residues. V lost 7 bases and J lost 3, with 13 bases in between. Germline-derived CDR1 and CDR2 are MNHEY and SVGAGI. The CDR3 reads CASTYPGSYEQYF. DNA for the CDR3: TGTGCCAGCACCTACCCGGGGAGCTACGAGCAGTACTTC.

This clonotype came up many times. This CDR3 reads CSRPDSRQPTYQPQHF. The CDR3, as DNA: TGCAGCCGTCCGGACAGCCGCCAGCCTACCTATCAGCCCCAGCATTTT. The chain links TRBV29-1 to TRBJ1-5; D may be TRBD1 (6 bases). The CDR3 runs 16 residues. Per germline, CDR1 SQVTM and CDR2 ANQGSEA. V was shortened by 8 bases and J by 5 bases, with 25 bases between the two germline ends. The full variable domain, its missing parts supplied by reference TRBV29-1 and TRBJ1-5, is SAVISQKPSRDICQRGTSLTIQCQVDSQVTMMFWYRQQPGQSLTLIATANQGSEATYESGFVIDKFPISRPNLTFSTLTVSNMSPEDSSIYLCSRPDSRQPTYQPQHFGDGTRLSIL.

This sequence joins TRBV7-9 and TRBJ1-2; no definite D call. Trimming shortened V by 5 bases and J by 8 bases, and 24 bases separated the two germline ends. There are 16 residues in the CDR3. Germline assignment: CDR1 SEHNR and CDR2 FQNEAQ (reference sequence). This chain's CDR3 is CASSVLGSARTSGYTF. The CDR3 DNA reads TGTGCCAGCAGCGTGCTGGGTTCGGCGAGGACTTCGGGCTACACCTTC. Variable domain in full (rest from reference TRBV7-9 and TRBJ1-2): DTGVSQNPRHKITKRGQNVTFRCDPISEHNRLYWYRQTLGQGPEFLTYFQNEAQLEKSRLLSDRFSAERPKGSFSTLEIQRTEQGDSAMYLCASSVLGSARTSGYTFGSGTRLTVV.

This clonotype was observed at least ten times. This rearrangement joins TRBV7-2 to TRBJ1-2; D is unclear. Looked up from germline, CDR1 is SGHTA and CDR2 is FQGNSA. The V and J ends lost 6 bases and 4 bases respectively, with 12 bases between them. There are 13 residues in the CDR3. CDR3 bases: TGTGCCAGCAGTCCCTCCCCCACCTATGGCTACACCTTC. Translation gives CASSPSPTYGYTF.